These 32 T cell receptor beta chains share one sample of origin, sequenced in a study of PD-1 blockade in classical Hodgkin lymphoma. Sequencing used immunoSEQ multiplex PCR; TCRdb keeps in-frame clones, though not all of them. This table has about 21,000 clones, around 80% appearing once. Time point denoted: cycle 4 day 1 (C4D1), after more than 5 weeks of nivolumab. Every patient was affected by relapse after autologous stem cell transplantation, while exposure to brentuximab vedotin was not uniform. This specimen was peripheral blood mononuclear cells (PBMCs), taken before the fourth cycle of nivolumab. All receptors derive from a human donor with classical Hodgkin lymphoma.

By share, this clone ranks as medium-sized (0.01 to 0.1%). This CDR3 is CASTRSSGSSYEQYF. The CDR3 DNA sequence: TGTGCCAGCACCCGTTCTTCCGGGAGCTCCTACGAGCAGTACTTC. J is TRBJ2-7 and V is TRBV28; a weak D match, TRBD2 (6 bases). Germline loops: CDR1 MDHEN, CDR2 SYDVKM. This CDR3 spans 15 amino acids. The germline V and J ends were trimmed by 7 bases and 0 bases, with 16 bases remaining between them.

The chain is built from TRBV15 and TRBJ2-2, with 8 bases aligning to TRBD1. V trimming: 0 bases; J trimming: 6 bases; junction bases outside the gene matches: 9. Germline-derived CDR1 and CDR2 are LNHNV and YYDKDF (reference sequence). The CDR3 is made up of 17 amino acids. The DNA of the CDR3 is TGTGCCACCAGCAGAGATAATAGGAGGACAGGGCCCGGGGAGCTGTTTTTT. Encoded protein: CATSRDNRRTGPGELFF.

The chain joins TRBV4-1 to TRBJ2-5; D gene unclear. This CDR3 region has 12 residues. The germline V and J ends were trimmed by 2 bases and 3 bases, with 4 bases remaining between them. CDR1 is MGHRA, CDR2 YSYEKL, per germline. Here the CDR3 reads CASSQFEETQYF. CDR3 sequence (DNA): TGCGCCAGCAGCCAATTTGAAGAGACCCAGTACTTC.

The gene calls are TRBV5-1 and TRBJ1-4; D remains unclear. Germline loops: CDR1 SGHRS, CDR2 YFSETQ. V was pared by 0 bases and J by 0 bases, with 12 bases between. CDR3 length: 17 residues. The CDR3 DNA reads TGCGCCAGCAGCTTGGTAACAGCTTATGCAACTAATGAAAAACTGTTTTTT. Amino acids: CASSLVTAYATNEKLFF.

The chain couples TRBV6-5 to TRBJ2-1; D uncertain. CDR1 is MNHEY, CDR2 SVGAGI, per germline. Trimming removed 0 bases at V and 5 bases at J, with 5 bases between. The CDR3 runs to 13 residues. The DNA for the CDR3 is TGTGCCAGCAGTTACTCACGGAACAATGAGCAGTTCTTC. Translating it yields CASSYSRNNEQFF.

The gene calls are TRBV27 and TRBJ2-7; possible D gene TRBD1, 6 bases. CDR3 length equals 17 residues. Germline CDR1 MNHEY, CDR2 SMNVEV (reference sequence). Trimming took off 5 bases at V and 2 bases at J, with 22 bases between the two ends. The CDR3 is CASSTRQDTVPTYEQYF. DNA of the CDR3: TGTGCCAGCAGTACGAGACAGGACACCGTACCTACCTACGAGCAGTACTTC.

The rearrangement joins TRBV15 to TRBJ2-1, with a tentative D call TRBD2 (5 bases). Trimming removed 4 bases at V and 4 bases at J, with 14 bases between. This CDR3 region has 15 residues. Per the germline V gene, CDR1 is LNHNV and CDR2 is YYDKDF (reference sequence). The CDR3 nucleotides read TGTGCCACCAGCATACCCTCGGGGAGATACAATGAGCAGTTCTTC. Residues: CATSIPSGRYNEQFF.

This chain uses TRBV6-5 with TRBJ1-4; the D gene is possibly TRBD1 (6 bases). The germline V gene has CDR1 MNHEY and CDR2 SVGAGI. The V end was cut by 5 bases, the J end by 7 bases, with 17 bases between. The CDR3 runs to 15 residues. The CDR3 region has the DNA TGTGCCAGCAGTCCTACGACAGGAGTCCTTGAAAAACTGTTTTTT. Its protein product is CASSPTTGVLEKLFF.

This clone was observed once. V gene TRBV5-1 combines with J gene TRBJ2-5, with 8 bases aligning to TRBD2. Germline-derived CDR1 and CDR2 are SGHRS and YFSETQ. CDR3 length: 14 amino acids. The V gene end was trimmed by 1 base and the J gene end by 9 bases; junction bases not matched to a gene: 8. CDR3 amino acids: CASSLSRAGGAQYF. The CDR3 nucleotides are TGCGCCAGCAGCTTGTCACGGGCGGGGGGCGCCCAGTACTTC.

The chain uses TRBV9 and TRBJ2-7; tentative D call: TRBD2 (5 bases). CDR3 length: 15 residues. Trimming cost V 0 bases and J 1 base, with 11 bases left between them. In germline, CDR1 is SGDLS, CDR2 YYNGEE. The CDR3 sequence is CASSVGGGRSYEQYF. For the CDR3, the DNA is TGTGCCAGCAGCGTAGGAGGCGGGCGATCCTACGAGCAGTACTTC.

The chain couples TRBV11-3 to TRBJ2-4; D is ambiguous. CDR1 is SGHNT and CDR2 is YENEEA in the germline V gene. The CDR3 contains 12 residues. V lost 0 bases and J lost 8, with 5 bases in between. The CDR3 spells CASSLDRDIQYF. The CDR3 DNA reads TGTGCCAGCAGCTTAGATCGGGACATTCAGTACTTC. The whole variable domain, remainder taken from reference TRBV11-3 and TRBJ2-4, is EAGVVQSPRYKIIEKKQPVAFWCNPISGHNTLYWYLQNLGQGPELLIRYENEEAVDDSQLPKDRFSAERLKGVDSTLKIQPAELGDSAVYLCASSLDRDIQYFGAGTRLSVL.

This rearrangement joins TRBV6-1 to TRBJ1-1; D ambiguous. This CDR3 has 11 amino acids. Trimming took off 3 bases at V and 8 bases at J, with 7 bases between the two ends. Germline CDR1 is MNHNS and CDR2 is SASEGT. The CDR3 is CASSDGGEAFF. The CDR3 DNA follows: TGTGCCAGCAGTGACGGCGGAGAAGCTTTCTTT.

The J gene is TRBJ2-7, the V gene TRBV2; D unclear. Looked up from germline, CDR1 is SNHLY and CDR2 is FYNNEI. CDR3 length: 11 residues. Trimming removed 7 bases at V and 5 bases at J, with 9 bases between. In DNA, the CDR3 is TGTGCCAGCAATATGGGCGACGAGCAGTACTTC. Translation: CASNMGDEQYF.

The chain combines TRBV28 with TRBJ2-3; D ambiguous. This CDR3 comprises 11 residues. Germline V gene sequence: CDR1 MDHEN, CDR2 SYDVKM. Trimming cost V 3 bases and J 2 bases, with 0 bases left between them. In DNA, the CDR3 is TGTGCCAGCAGTTTCACAGATACGCAGTATTTT. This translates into CASSFTDTQYF.

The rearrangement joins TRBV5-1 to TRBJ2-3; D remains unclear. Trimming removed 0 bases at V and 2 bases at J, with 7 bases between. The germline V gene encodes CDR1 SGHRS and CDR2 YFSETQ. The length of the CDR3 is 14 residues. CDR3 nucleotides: TGCGCCAGCAGCTTGGTGGCGGCCACAGATACGCAGTATTTT. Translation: CASSLVAATDTQYF.

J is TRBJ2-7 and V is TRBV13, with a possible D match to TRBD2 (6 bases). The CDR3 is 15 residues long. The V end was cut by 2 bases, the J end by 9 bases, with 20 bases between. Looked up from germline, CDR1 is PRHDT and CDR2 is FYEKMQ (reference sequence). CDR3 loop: CASSLNHGGKGLQYF. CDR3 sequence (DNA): TGTGCCAGCAGCTTAAATCACGGGGGAAAGGGGTTGCAGTACTTC.

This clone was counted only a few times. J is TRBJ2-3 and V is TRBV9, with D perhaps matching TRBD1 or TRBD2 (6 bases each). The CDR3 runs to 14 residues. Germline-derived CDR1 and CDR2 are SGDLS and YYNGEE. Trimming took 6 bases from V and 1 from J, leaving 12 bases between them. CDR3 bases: TGTGCCAGCACCACGGGGGCCGGCACAGATACGCAGTATTTT. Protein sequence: CASTTGAGTDTQYF.

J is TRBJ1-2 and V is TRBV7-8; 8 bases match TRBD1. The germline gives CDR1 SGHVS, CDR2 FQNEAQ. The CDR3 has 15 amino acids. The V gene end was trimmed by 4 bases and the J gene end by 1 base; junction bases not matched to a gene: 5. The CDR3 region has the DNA TGTGCCAGCAGCTCGGGACAGGCAAATAACTATGGCTACACCTTC. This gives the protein CASSSGQANNYGYTF.

DNA for the CDR3: TGCGCCAGCAGCTTGGAGTCTGGACAGGGGATTTATTCACCCCTCCACTTT. As protein: CASSLESGQGIYSPLHF. The chain uses TRBV5-1 and TRBJ1-6; 9 bases are shared with TRBD1. Trimming at V came to 0 bases and at J to 8 bases, leaving 9 bases not matched to a gene. The CDR3 runs to 17 residues. Germline V CDR1 and CDR2: SGHRS, YFSETQ. Full variable domain (rest looked up from reference TRBV5-1 and TRBJ1-6): KAGVTQTPRYLIKTRGQQVTLSCSPISGHRSVSWYQQTPGQGLQFLFEYFSETQRNKGNFPGRFSGRQFSNSRSEMNVSTLELGDSALYLCASSLESGQGIYSPLHFGNGTRLTVT.

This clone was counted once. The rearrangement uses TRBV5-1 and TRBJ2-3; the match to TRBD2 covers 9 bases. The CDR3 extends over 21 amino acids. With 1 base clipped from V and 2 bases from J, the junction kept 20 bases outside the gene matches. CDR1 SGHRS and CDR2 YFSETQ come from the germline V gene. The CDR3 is CASSLTGAELAGDFFTDTQYF. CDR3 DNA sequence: TGCGCCAGCAGCTTGACAGGGGCAGAATTAGCGGGGGATTTTTTCACAGATACGCAGTATTTT.

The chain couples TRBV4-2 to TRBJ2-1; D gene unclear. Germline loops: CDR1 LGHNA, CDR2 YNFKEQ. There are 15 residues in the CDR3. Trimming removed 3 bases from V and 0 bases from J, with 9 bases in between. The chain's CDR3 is CASSQYGGSYNEQFF. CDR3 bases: TGTGCCAGCAGCCAGTATGGCGGCTCCTACAATGAGCAGTTCTTC.

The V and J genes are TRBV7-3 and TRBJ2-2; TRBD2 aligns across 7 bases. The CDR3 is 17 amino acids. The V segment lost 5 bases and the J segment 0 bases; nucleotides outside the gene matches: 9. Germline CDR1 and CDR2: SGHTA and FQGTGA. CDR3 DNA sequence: TGTGCCAGCAGCCCCGGGGCCGGGACTACGAACACCGGGGAGCTGTTTTTT. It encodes CASSPGAGTTNTGELFF.

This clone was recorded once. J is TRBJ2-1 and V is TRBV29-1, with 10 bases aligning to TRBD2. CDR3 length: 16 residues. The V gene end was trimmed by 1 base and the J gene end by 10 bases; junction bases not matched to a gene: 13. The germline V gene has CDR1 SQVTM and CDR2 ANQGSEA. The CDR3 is CSVEGLAGEIRREQFF. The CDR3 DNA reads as TGCAGCGTTGAAGGGCTAGCGGGAGAAATTCGGCGCGAGCAGTTCTTC.

In nucleotides, the CDR3 is TGTGCCAGCAGATCGGGGGGACACTTTGATAGCAATCAGCCCCAGCATTTT. As protein: CASRSGGHFDSNQPQHF. This rearrangement joins TRBV7-8 to TRBJ1-5; possible D gene TRBD1, 6 bases. Germline V gene sequence: CDR1 SGHVS, CDR2 FQNEAQ. The CDR3 is 17 amino acids. The V gene lost 6 bases and the J gene lost 0 bases, with 18 bases spanning the gap.

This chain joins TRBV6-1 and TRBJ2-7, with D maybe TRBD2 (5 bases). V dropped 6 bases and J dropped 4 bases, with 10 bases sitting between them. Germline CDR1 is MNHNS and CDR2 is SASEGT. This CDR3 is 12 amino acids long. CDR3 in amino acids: CASSPPGYEQYF. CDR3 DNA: TGTGCCAGCAGCCCCCCGGGGTACGAGCAGTACTTC.

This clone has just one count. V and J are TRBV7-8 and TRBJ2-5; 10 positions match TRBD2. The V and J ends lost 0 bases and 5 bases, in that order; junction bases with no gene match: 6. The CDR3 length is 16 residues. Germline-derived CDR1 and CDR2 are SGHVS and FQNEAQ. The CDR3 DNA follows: TGTGCCAGCAGCTTAGCTCTAGCGGGAGTCCTTGAGACCCAGTACTTC. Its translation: CASSLALAGVLETQYF.

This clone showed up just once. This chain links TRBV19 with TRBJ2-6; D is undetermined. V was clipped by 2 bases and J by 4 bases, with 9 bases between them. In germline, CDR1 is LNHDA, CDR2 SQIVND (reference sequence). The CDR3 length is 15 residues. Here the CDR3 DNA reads TGTGCCAGTAGTATAATGACACCCGGGGCCAACGTCCTGACTTTC. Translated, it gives CASSIMTPGANVLTF.

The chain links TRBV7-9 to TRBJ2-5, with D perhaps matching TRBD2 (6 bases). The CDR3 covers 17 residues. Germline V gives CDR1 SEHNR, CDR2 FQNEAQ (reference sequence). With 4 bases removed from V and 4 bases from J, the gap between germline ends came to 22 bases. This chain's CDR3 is CASSSATRGASRETQYF. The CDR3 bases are TGTGCCAGCAGCTCGGCCACGCGGGGTGCTAGCAGAGAGACCCAGTACTTC.

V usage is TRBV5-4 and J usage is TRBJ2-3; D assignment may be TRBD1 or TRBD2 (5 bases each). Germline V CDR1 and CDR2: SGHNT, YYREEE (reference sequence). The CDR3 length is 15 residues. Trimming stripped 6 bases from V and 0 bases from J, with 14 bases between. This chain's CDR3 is CASTQDWGSTDTQYF. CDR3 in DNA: TGTGCCAGCACCCAGGACTGGGGGAGCACAGATACGCAGTATTTT.

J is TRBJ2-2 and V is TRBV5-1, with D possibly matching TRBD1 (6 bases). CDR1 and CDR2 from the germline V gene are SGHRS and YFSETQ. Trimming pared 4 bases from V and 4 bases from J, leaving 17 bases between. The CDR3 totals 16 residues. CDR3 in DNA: TGCGCCAGCAGCGACCCCGACAGGTTTGGCACCGGGGAGCTGTTTTTT. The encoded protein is CASSDPDRFGTGELFF.

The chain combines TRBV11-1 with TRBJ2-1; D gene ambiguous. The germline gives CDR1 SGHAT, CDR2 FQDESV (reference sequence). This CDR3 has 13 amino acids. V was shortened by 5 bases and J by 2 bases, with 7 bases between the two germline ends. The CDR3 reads CASSDDTYNEQFF. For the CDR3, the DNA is TGTGCCAGCAGCGATGATACCTACAATGAGCAGTTCTTC.

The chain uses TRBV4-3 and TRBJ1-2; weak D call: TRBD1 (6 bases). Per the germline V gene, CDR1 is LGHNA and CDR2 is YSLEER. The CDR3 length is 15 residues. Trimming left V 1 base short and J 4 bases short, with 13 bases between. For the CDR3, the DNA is TGCGCCAGCAGCCAAGGCACAGGGCATGTCTATGGCTACACCTTC. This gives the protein CASSQGTGHVYGYTF.